Each of the 9 T cell receptor beta chains below was sequenced from the same sample in a study of T cells in Graves' hyperthyroidism and ophthalmopathy. RNA transcripts yielded amplified TCR beta CDR3 regions. First-round RT-PCR of the TCR CDR3 relied on the HTBI primer set. Via MiXCR, TCRdb re-called the multiplex PCR reads, giving one row per CDR3 protein. The data hold around 290,000 distinct CDR3 sequences, with roughly 13% observed a single time. The sample was blood. The receptors come from a woman between 35 and 50 years old with Graves' hyperthyroidism.

This clonotype was observed a handful of times. The V gene is TRBV4-1, the J gene TRBJ1-6; D is undetermined. The CDR3 length is 16 residues. The germline CDR1 and CDR2 sequences are MGHRA and YSYEKL. Between the trimmed V and J ends, which lost 0 bases and 0 bases, there was a span of 6 bases. The CDR3 nucleotides read TGCGCCAGCAGCCAAGATCCCCGCTCCTATAATTCACCCCTCCACTTT. Translated, it gives CASSQDPRSYNSPLHF.

This clonotype was observed at least ten times. The chain has TRBV19 and TRBJ1-1; D may be TRBD1 (5 bases). The germline V gene encodes CDR1 LNHDA and CDR2 SQIVND (reference sequence). V shed 3 bases and J shed 1 base, with 15 bases lying between them. The CDR3 is made up of 16 amino acids. The CDR3 bases are TGTGCCAGTAGTATCCCCTTGGGACCCGAGAACACTGAAGCTTTCTTT. As protein: CASSIPLGPENTEAFF.

This clonotype was seen repeatedly, ten times or more. This sequence joins TRBV2 and TRBJ2-5, with a tentative D call TRBD2 (6 bases). The length of the CDR3 is 14 residues. Trimming removed 8 bases from V and 0 bases from J, with 13 bases in between. CDR1 and CDR2 (germline): SNHLY, FYNNEI. CDR3 loop: CASGRSGDQETQYF. CDR3 DNA: TGTGCCAGCGGGAGGTCAGGAGACCAAGAGACCCAGTACTTC. The variable domain in full, completed from reference TRBV2 and TRBJ2-5, reads EPEVTQTPSHQVTQMGQEVILRCVPISNHLYFYWYRQILGQKVEFLVSFYNNEISEKSEIFDDQFSVERPDGSNFTLKIRSTKLEDSAMYFCASGRSGDQETQYFGPGTRLLVL.

In this sample, this clonotype turned up many times. The chain links TRBV29-1 to TRBJ2-7; 12 bases are a match to TRBD2. Per the germline V gene, CDR1 is SQVTM and CDR2 is ANQGSEA. The CDR3 extends over 15 amino acids. J lost 4 bases, V lost 1 base, and 5 bases had no gene match. CDR3 loop: CSVEGLAGAKYEQYF. CDR3 nucleotides: TGCAGCGTTGAAGGACTAGCGGGAGCTAAGTACGAGCAGTACTTC.

This clonotype has at least ten counts. This sequence joins TRBV7-2 and TRBJ2-1, with 9 bases matching TRBD1. V shed 3 bases and J 4 bases; nucleotides not matched to a gene: 4. The length of the CDR3 is 15 residues. Germline CDR1 and CDR2: SGHTA and FQGNSA. The CDR3 DNA reads TGTGCCAGCAGCTTTGACAGGGGGTCTTACAATGAGCAGTTCTTC. Amino acids: CASSFDRGSYNEQFF.

The chain carries TRBV5-1 and TRBJ2-5, with D possibly being TRBD1 (5 bases). Per germline, CDR1 SGHRS and CDR2 YFSETQ. The CDR3 covers 14 residues. The ends were cut back, 1 base at V and 0 bases at J, with 7 bases in the middle. CDR3 residues: CASSLLGDQETQYF. The DNA of the CDR3 is TGCGCCAGCAGCTTGCTAGGGGACCAAGAGACCCAGTACTTC.

This clonotype was seen at least ten times. The chain is built from TRBV25-1 and TRBJ1-5; the D gene is possibly TRBD1 (5 bases). This CDR3 spans 14 amino acids. The V gene's germline CDR1 is MGHDK and CDR2 SYGVNS. The V end was cut by 6 bases, the J end by 0 bases, with 9 bases between. The CDR3 region is CASSQTASNQPQHF. The CDR3 region has the DNA TGTGCCAGCAGCCAGACAGCTAGCAATCAGCCCCAGCATTTT.

This clonotype was detected ten times or more. This rearrangement joins TRBV2 to TRBJ2-5; unclear D gene. This CDR3 region has 14 residues. The V end lost 7 bases, the J end lost 0 bases, and 12 bases lay between the germline ends. From germline, CDR1 is SNHLY and CDR2 FYNNEI. CDR3 residues: CASTVNTYQETQYF. In DNA form, the CDR3 reads TGTGCCAGCACAGTTAACACCTACCAAGAGACCCAGTACTTC.

There are many counts of this clonotype. This chain links TRBV12-5 with TRBJ2-5, with 13 bases identical to TRBD2. This CDR3 has 16 amino acids. With 6 bases clipped from V and 5 bases from J, the junction kept 9 bases outside the gene matches. Germline-derived CDR1 and CDR2 are LGHNT and FRNRAP. CDR3 loop: CASGQGLAGVGETQYF. The CDR3 DNA follows: TGTGCTAGTGGCCAAGGACTAGCGGGAGTTGGGGAGACCCAGTACTTC.